This T cell receptor (beta chain) is drawn from a study of T cells in localized non-small cell lung cancer. Whole-study results and caveats: Adjacent lung was found to contain a median approximately 60 of the top 100 tumor clones. As only one tumor region underwent sequencing, heterogeneity remains possible.

Generated by immunoSEQ multiplex PCR, the TCRdb table keeps only in-frame clones and is missing some. The table lists 30,000 to 45,000 clones, around nine tenths of them singletons, with roughly 7.4% in the top ten. Note on this clone: Its antigen remains unknown.

This CDR3 comprises 15 residues. From germline, CDR1 is SNHLY and CDR2 FYNNEI. J gave up 0 bases and V 6 bases, and 7 bases lay outside the gene matches. This clonotype was sampled from a female donor older than 55 with stage I lung adenocarcinoma. The source material was peripheral blood, sampled before any cancer treatment. The V gene is TRBV2, the J gene TRBJ1-2, with TRBD1 matching over 7 bases. CDR3 coding DNA: TGTGCCAGCAGGCAGACAGGGTTTGCTAACTATGGCTACACCTTC. Its translation is CASRQTGFANYGYTF.